This T cell receptor beta chain stems from a study of blood T cell repertoires in COVID-19. This CDR3 has 17 amino acids. J lost 8 bases, V lost 5 bases, and 11 bases had no gene match. Germline CDR1 and CDR2: SGHRS and YFSETQ. This clone was counted once. Here immunoSEQ multiplex PCR was the method, and the copy in TCRdb shows in-frame clones only, minus some. Of 200,000 to 300,000 clones detected, about 90% appear once; the ten largest clones hold approximately 7.6%. This chain joins TRBV5-1 and TRBJ2-2, with 14 positions matching TRBD2. This TCR was recovered from a man aged 55 to 70 who had recovered from COVID-19. The specimen was peripheral blood. CDR3 DNA sequence: TGCGCCAGCAGTGGCCCGGGACTAGCGGGGGTCGCTGGGGAGCTGTTTTTT. This sequence encodes CASSGPGLAGVAGELFF.